Sequencing of this TCR beta chain was carried out in a study of blood T cells in healthy people across ages (dated by TCRdb to about 2015). With regard to the full study: In model experiments, roughly one uniquely barcoded TCR beta cDNA molecule per two T cells was captured by template switching. The study measured age-related changes in TCR beta repertoire diversity using deep sequencing normalized with unique cDNA molecular identifiers. Four age groups were formed from the donors: young (average 16 years), middle-aged (around 41), aged (approximately 60) and long-lived (about 75). Donors of different ages were randomly distributed across sequencing lanes to avoid experimental bias. For two donors (one aged 18 to 30 and one aged 80 or older), the study analyzed two additional independent replicas of 1 million unique cDNA reads from the same blood draw.

Donors were 39 systemically healthy Caucasian individuals from Russia aged 6 to 90 years. Each donor gave about 9.2 milliliters of peripheral blood, drawn into EDTA-treated Vacutainer tubes. Ficoll-Paque density-gradient centrifugation was used to isolate PBMCs, with at least 6.5 million per sample. Total RNA was extracted from PBMCs with Trizol reagent, with at least 6 micrograms obtained per sample. The percentages of naive CD45RAhigh/CD27high T cells were determined by flow cytometry on a PBMC aliquot from every donor. Turning to this clonotype: Which antigen it targets is not known. No base qualities exist here, and no much larger clone lies one base off it.

On the study overall, not on this receptor specifically: Observed TCR beta diversity per million T cells fell roughly linearly with age, and a significant reduction was already apparent by age around 39. Donor CMV infection status was unknown, potentially confounding age-related changes in expanded clonotypes. Because profiling used bulk unsorted PBMCs, naive and antigen-experienced compartments could not be compared conclusively. Estimates of total diversity based on one million sequenced T cells were regarded as lower bounds and as underestimates. Compared with the aged group, the long-lived group had more naive CD4+ T cells, fewer expanded clones and increased TCR diversity, suggesting age selection. A strong correlation was found between observed TCR beta diversity and the percentage of naive T cells measured by flow cytometry.

Libraries were made using 5' RACE. The instrument given in TCRdb is Illumina HiSeq 2500. A second PCR of roughly 6 to 11 cycles was run with a J-beta primer mix and a sample-barcoded 5' primer. Each TCR beta cDNA molecule received a unique molecular identifier from a template-switch 5' adaptor carrying 12 random nucleotides. Each sample yielded at least 2.5 million CDR3-containing paired-end reads. First-strand cDNA synthesis was performed from all RNA using the Mint cDNA synthesis kit, with priming by a TRBC-specific oligonucleotide. After uracil-DNA glycosylase treatment, a first 18-cycle PCR used universal primers M1SS and BC2_uni_R on all cDNA. Concerning the study's data processing: For normalization, 1 million high-quality reads, each with a distinct molecular identifier, were randomly selected from each sample. Reads sharing molecular identifiers were discarded rather than binned into consensus sequences. CDR3 identification, clonotype clustering and error correction used MiTCR with a Q25 quality threshold and the strictest error-elimination algorithm. A nonparametric unseen species model with Euler transformation was used to estimate a lower bound on total TCR beta diversity. TCRdb took the public reads, trimmed them with fastp at Q25, ran MiXCR for clone calling and kept in-frame beta chains. Merged by CDR3 protein, the rows form single entries marked with the most common genes and DNA. Here the V and J calls rest on TCRdb's processing, not on the authors' analysis. Counted in this sample were 650,000 to 1,000,000 distinct CDR3 sequences; 35% to 50% of them appeared once. About a sixth of the sample lies in the top ten.

Looking up the germline V gene (reference sequence) yields CDR1 GTSNPN and CDR2 SVGIG. The CDR3 starts with the cysteine, ends with the phenylalanine, and has 14 residues. This entry keeps only the CDR3 DNA: 42 bases, framed from base 1. At the junction V is shortened by 2 bases and J by 5 bases, with 16 bases in between. The chain joins TRBV30 to TRBJ2-7, and possibly TRBD2, on 6 matching bases. This TCR derives from an elderly man in good health. Sequencing used blood. The nucleotide sequence reads as follows: TGTGCCTGGAGTCTCCCGGGGGAGAGCCACGAGCAGTACTTC. This codes for CAWSLPGESHEQYF.